These 25 T cell receptor beta chains were sequenced from one sample in a study of blood T cell repertoires in COVID-19. Only in-frame clones appear in the TCRdb table, and some are missing; sequencing was by immunoSEQ multiplex PCR. Among about 210,000 clones, around 82% were seen once, and the ten largest hold 4.3%. The specimen was PBMCs or T cells enriched from blood (not recorded which). The receptor set was obtained from a man younger than 40 with acute COVID-19.

This clone was seen at least ten times. This chain connects TRBV10-3 to TRBJ2-3; no definite D call. Germline loops: CDR1 ENHRY, CDR2 SYGVKD. The germline V and J ends were trimmed by 7 bases and 0 bases, with 11 bases remaining between them. This CDR3 contains 14 residues. The CDR3 DNA is TGTGCCATCAATGGAGACTCCAGCACAGATACGCAGTATTTT. Translated, it gives CAINGDSSTDTQYF.

Concerning this clone itself: The same CDR3 also results from other DNA sequences found in this sample. The chain employs TRBV28 and TRBJ1-1, with D tentatively TRBD1 (5 bases). The CDR3 has 14 amino acids. Trimming stripped 4 bases from V and 1 base from J, with 10 bases between. The V gene's germline CDR1 is MDHEN and CDR2 SYDVKM. The CDR3 sequence is CASSSQGGNTEAFF. The CDR3 bases are TGTGCCAGCAGTTCCCAGGGTGGGAACACTGAAGCTTTCTTT.

V and J are TRBV27 and TRBJ2-3; 10 positions agree with TRBD2. V trimming: 6 bases; J trimming: 7 bases; junction bases outside the gene matches: 10. Germline CDR1 reads MNHEY; CDR2 reads SMNVEV (reference sequence). The CDR3 totals 15 residues. Here the CDR3 DNA reads TGTGCCAGCAGCCTCTACCTAGCGGGGGAAAATACGCAGTATTTT. It specifies CASSLYLAGENTQYF.

The chain couples TRBV12-3 or TRBV12-4 to TRBJ2-5; the D gene is possibly TRBD1 (5 bases). V lost 6 bases and J lost 6, with 14 bases in between. There are 13 residues in the CDR3. The CDR3 sequence is CASRGPRPQTQYF. The DNA of the CDR3 is TGTGCCAGCAGGGGGCCAAGACCCCAGACCCAGTACTTC.

The genes are TRBV7-3 and TRBJ2-3; D not resolved. V was pared by 5 bases and J by 0 bases, with 6 bases between. The CDR3 is made up of 13 amino acids. Germline assignment: CDR1 SGHTA and CDR2 FQGTGA. The CDR3 DNA sequence: TGTGCCAGCAGCCTCTTTAGCACAGATACGCAGTATTTT. Its translation: CASSLFSTDTQYF.

The chain couples TRBV5-4 to TRBJ1-1; 8 nucleotides agree with TRBD1. The CDR3 loop spans 15 amino acids. With 4 bases clipped from V and 1 base from J, the junction kept 6 bases outside the gene matches. Germline assignment: CDR1 SGHNT and CDR2 YYREEE (reference sequence). The CDR3: CASSRGQAENTEAFF. CDR3 bases: TGTGCCAGCAGCCGGGGACAGGCAGAGAACACTGAAGCTTTCTTT. Full variable domain (outside the CDR3, taken from reference TRBV5-4 and TRBJ1-1): ETGVTQSPTHLIKTRGQQVTLRCSSQSGHNTVSWYQQALGQGPQFIFQYYREEENGRGNFPPRFSGLQFPNYSSELNVNALELDDSALYLCASSRGQAENTEAFFGQGTRLTVV.

The CDR3 DNA follows: TGTGCCAGTAGTCTGACAGGGTATGGCTACACCTTC. It encodes CASSLTGYGYTF. The chain combines TRBV19 with TRBJ1-2; 7 bases align to TRBD1. J gave up 5 bases and V 5 bases, and 2 bases lay outside the gene matches. The CDR3 is made up of 12 amino acids. The V gene's germline CDR1 is LNHDA and CDR2 SQIVND (reference sequence).

The chain couples TRBV5-6 to TRBJ1-1; the match to TRBD1 covers 9 bases. The CDR3 runs 13 residues. V gave up 7 bases and J gave up 2 bases; unmatched junction bases: 3. Looked up from germline, CDR1 is SGHDT and CDR2 is YYEEEE. The CDR3, as DNA: TGTGCCAGCGGACAGGGGTATAACACTGAAGCTTTCTTT. Amino acid sequence: CASGQGYNTEAFF.

The chain couples TRBV29-1 to TRBJ1-1; a weak D match, TRBD1 (6 bases). Germline V lookup: CDR1 SQVTM, CDR2 ANQGSEA. This CDR3 has 13 residues. V lost 7 bases and J 3 bases, leaving 15 bases between the germline ends. The CDR3 sequence: CSAIQGMDTEAFF. As DNA, the CDR3 is TGCAGCGCGATCCAGGGGATGGACACTGAAGCTTTCTTT.

This rearrangement joins TRBV11-1 to TRBJ1-1; no reliable D call. Germline values: CDR1 SGHAT, CDR2 FQDESV (reference sequence). V lost 7 bases, J lost 4 bases, and 16 bases lay in between. This CDR3 comprises 14 residues. CDR3 in DNA: TGTGCCAGCACCTCCTCACGGGTGGGCACTGAAGCTTTCTTT. As protein: CASTSSRVGTEAFF.

The chain uses TRBV2 and TRBJ2-4, with D possibly matching TRBD1 (7 bases). The CDR3 is 15 residues long. Trimming took off 4 bases at V and 5 bases at J, with 15 bases between the two ends. Germline V gene data show CDR1 as SNHLY and CDR2 as FYNNEI. CDR3 DNA sequence: TGTGCCAGCAGTGGAGATTCCAGGGGGGAAAACATTCAGTACTTC. The encoded protein is CASSGDSRGENIQYF.

The J gene is TRBJ1-2, the V gene TRBV6-1; D is perhaps TRBD1 (5 bases). The CDR3 has 14 amino acids. Germline assignment: CDR1 MNHNS and CDR2 SASEGT. V was cut by 2 bases and J by 6 bases, with 13 bases left in between. In DNA, the CDR3 is TGTGCCAGCAGTGAATACGGCAGGGAAGATGGCTACACCTTC. This encodes CASSEYGREDGYTF.

The rearrangement uses TRBV2 and TRBJ1-1, with unresolved D. Germline CDR1 is SNHLY and CDR2 is FYNNEI. This CDR3 region has 11 residues. The V and J ends lost 8 bases and 9 bases respectively, with 13 bases between them. The CDR3 reads CASDQAGKAFF. The CDR3 DNA reads TGTGCCAGCGACCAGGCGGGAAAAGCTTTCTTT.

This chain connects TRBV21-1 to TRBJ1-1; TRBD1 is the table's D call, not checked against the DNA. TRBV21-1 constitutes a pseudogene. The CDR3 totals 16 residues. CDR3 loop: CASSKGPGVGGTEAFF. CDR3 in DNA: TGTGCCAGCAGCAAGGGCCCAGGGGTAGGGGGCACTGAAGCTTTCTTT.

The chain recombines TRBV7-3 with TRBJ1-1; 7 bases map to TRBD1. Germline values: CDR1 SGHTA, CDR2 FQGTGA. The CDR3 runs to 14 residues. Trimming cost V 5 bases and J 4 bases; bases outside gene matches: 7. The CDR3 region is CASSPTGAATEAFF. CDR3 DNA: TGTGCCAGCAGCCCTACAGGGGCGGCCACTGAAGCTTTCTTT. The whole variable domain, filled in from reference TRBV7-3 and TRBJ1-1, reads GAGVSQTPSNKVTEKGKYVELRCDPISGHTALYWYRQSLGQGPEFLIYFQGTGAADDSGLPNDRFFAVRPEGSVSTLKIQRTERGDSAVYLCASSPTGAATEAFFGQGTRLTVV.

The chain recombines TRBV5-6 with TRBJ2-7, with D possibly matching TRBD2 (5 bases). The ends were cut back, 3 bases at V and 5 bases at J, with 12 bases in the middle. Germline CDR1 is SGHDT and CDR2 is YYEEEE. The CDR3 length is 13 residues. Here the CDR3 reads CASSSGLFHEQYF. CDR3 bases: TGTGCCAGCAGCTCGGGGTTATTCCACGAGCAGTACTTC.

J is TRBJ2-1 and V is TRBV19; 8 bases are shared with TRBD1. This CDR3 comprises 17 residues. V was pared by 5 bases and J by 8 bases, with 17 bases of the junction left unmatched. The germline CDR1 and CDR2 sequences are LNHDA and SQIVND (reference sequence). CDR3 sequence: CASSRTTGGPQTDEQFF. In DNA form, the CDR3 reads TGTGCCAGTAGTCGTACCACAGGGGGGCCTCAGACCGATGAGCAGTTCTTC.

This chain uses TRBV7-9 with TRBJ1-1, with 11 bases that match TRBD1. The CDR3 runs 14 residues. Germline V gene data show CDR1 as SEHNR and CDR2 as FQNEAQ (reference sequence). V trimming: 5 bases; J trimming: 4 bases; junction bases outside the gene matches: 3. For the CDR3, the DNA is TGTGCCAGCAGCCGGACAGGGGGCCTCACTGAAGCTTTCTTT. Translated, it gives CASSRTGGLTEAFF.

The rearrangement links TRBV19 to TRBJ1-2; D unresolved. Germline V lookup: CDR1 LNHDA, CDR2 SQIVND (reference sequence). Deletions cut 3 bases from V and 1 base from J, with 15 bases between. CDR3 length: 16 residues. Here the CDR3 reads CASSMPWGDGNYGYTF. DNA of the CDR3: TGTGCCAGTAGTATGCCCTGGGGAGACGGTAACTATGGCTACACCTTC.

This chain joins TRBV10-1 and TRBJ2-1, with D possibly TRBD2 on 6 matching bases. The CDR3 has 18 residues. Germline V lookup: CDR1 WNHNN, CDR2 SYGVQD (reference sequence). The ends were cut back, 2 bases at V and 3 bases at J, with 20 bases in the middle. Here the CDR3 reads CASSEGSGGLALYNEQFF. CDR3 in DNA: TGCGCCAGCAGTGAGGGGTCCGGTGGGCTAGCGCTCTACAATGAGCAGTTCTTC.

This rearrangement joins TRBV2 to TRBJ1-3; D unresolved. Germline lookup yields CDR1 SNHLY and CDR2 FYNNEI. V lost 2 bases, J lost 1 base, and 9 bases lay in between. This CDR3 comprises 15 residues. The CDR3 DNA is TGTGCCAGCAGTGAATTAGGAGGTTCTGGAAACACCATATATTTT. Amino acids: CASSELGGSGNTIYF. The whole variable domain, remainder taken from reference TRBV2 and TRBJ1-3, is EPEVTQTPSHQVTQMGQEVILRCVPISNHLYFYWYRQILGQKVEFLVSFYNNEISEKSEIFDDQFSVERPDGSNFTLKIRSTKLEDSAMYFCASSELGGSGNTIYFGEGSWLTVV.

The V call is TRBV6-5, the J call TRBJ2-7; unclear D gene. The V end lost 5 bases, the J end lost 2 bases, and 4 bases lay between the germline ends. Germline V gene data show CDR1 as MNHEY and CDR2 as SVGAGI. This CDR3 has 11 amino acids. CDR3 loop: CASSLPYEQYF. In DNA, the CDR3 is TGTGCCAGCAGTCTTCCCTACGAGCAGTACTTC.

The chain couples TRBV12-3 or TRBV12-4 to TRBJ2-7, with D tentatively TRBD2 (5 bases). The CDR3 contains 13 residues. The ends were cut back, 3 bases at V and 6 bases at J, with 12 bases in the middle. CDR3 sequence reads: CASSLGVEGEQYF. CDR3 DNA: TGTGCCAGCAGTTTGGGAGTAGAGGGCGAGCAGTACTTC.

The chain recombines TRBV27 with TRBJ2-1, with no clear D. The CDR3 runs 14 residues. V gave up 2 bases and J gave up 4 bases, with 9 bases separating them. Germline assignment: CDR1 MNHEY and CDR2 SMNVEV (reference sequence). The CDR3 coding sequence is TGTGCCAGCAGTTTAGCGGCGGCATACAATGAGCAGTTCTTC. This sequence encodes CASSLAAAYNEQFF.

In its sample, this clone was seen once. The chain carries TRBV29-1 and TRBJ2-1; a possible D gene is TRBD2 (7 bases). The CDR3 covers 14 residues. Deletions cut 7 bases from V and 2 bases from J, with 15 bases between. Germline V gene lookup returns CDR1 SQVTM and CDR2 ANQGSEA. CDR3 loop: CSGGGGGPYNEQFF. The CDR3 coding sequence is TGCAGCGGTGGCGGCGGGGGCCCCTACAATGAGCAGTTCTTC.